This TCR beta chain was profiled in a study of identical twins (dated by TCRdb to between 2015 and 2016). Context from the whole study: To test whether fetal clonotypes persist, this study deep-sequenced TCR alpha and beta repertoires from monozygotic twins, from unrelated adults of various ages, and from cord blood. To rule out contamination, the twin experiments were replicated at different times with different library preparation protocols. Findings and caveats that apply to the study as a whole: Conclusions relied on cross-sectional statistical analysis, since the same donors could not be followed over many years. In monozygotic twins, out-of-frame TCR alpha sharing was systematically underestimated by recombination models, although the models agreed with sharing between unrelated individuals. Abundant cord blood beta clonotypes had fewer insertions, young adult naive repertoires showed a similar but weaker trend, and memory repertoires showed no such trend. The excess sharing between twins in beta out-of-frame sequences was weaker because fewer shared sequences reduced the signal-to-noise ratio. Zero-insertion analyses could be partly confounded by invariant T cells such as MAIT and iNKT, although diverse VJ usage argued against such confounding for most clonotypes. Compared with coincidental sharing between unrelated individuals, out-of-frame TCR alpha sequences shared between twins showed an excess of sequences with low generation probability.

Only healthy Caucasian donors were included. Three unrelated non-twin adults were additionally sequenced: a male aged 18 to 30, a male aged 50 to 60 and a female aged 50 to 60. Using Miltenyi CD45RO+ enrichment and human naive T-cell isolation kits, memory (CD45RO+) and naive T cells were isolated from PBMC. Deletion took 5 bases off V and 2 bases off J, with a span of 21 bases between the germline ends. CDR1 SSHAT and CDR2 FNYEAQ were looked up in the germline V gene (reference sequence). The CDR3 runs 17 amino acids, cysteine and phenylalanine included. The DNA shown is the 51-base CDR3, in frame from base 1. This clonotype appeared a few times. The antigen it binds to is not known. The sample holds no much larger clone one base away, and base qualities are not on file. Receptor libraries were prepared by 5' RACE. The sequencing machine was an Illumina HiSeq 2000. Template switching added a universal primer binding site, and the final cDNA carried a unique molecular identifier that allowed TCR cDNA molecules to be counted accurately. Specific primers in the conserved constant-segment region were used to synthesize first-strand cDNA for TCR alpha and beta chains. To control for contamination, every cDNA library was double barcoded, receiving both a SMART-Mk sample barcode and Illumina barcodes. TruSeq adapter sequences, together with Illumina sample barcodes, were added in two successive PCR steps. The Illumina HiSeq platform was used with custom primers to sequence TCR alpha and beta cDNA libraries. The study's own analysis went as follows. Unique molecular identifiers were extracted from raw reads with MiGEC, and CDR3 positions were determined with MiXCR. For each individual, recombination models were inferred using an EM algorithm with the repgenHMM and IGoR tools. Shared clonotype analysis was performed with the tcR package in R, normalizing sharing by the product of cloneset sizes. To study raw recombination free of thymic and clonal selection effects, out-of-frame nonproductive sequences were analyzed. TCRdb reran the public reads through fastp at Q25 and MiXCR, keeping productive beta chains. Each entry is one CDR3 protein sequence, shown with its most common DNA and genes. The V and J calls shown here were made by TCRdb, not taken from the authors' results. The sample table shows 640,000 or so distinct CDR3 sequences, and approximately 6.1% are seen once. The ten largest clonotypes hold 1.5% to 2% of the sample.

The sequence was obtained from a man aged 18 to 29 in good health. The chain is encoded by TRBV7-7 joined to TRBJ2-5; the D gene is perhaps TRBD2, from 6 matching bases. Material: naive T cells sorted from blood. This specimen's cell subset or site label, per the study, means: cells isolated with a human naive T-cell isolation kit. The CDR3 region: CASSPQMSGPQQETQYF. The nucleotide sequence reads TGTGCCAGCAGCCCGCAGATGAGCGGGCCCCAACAAGAGACCCAGTACTTC.